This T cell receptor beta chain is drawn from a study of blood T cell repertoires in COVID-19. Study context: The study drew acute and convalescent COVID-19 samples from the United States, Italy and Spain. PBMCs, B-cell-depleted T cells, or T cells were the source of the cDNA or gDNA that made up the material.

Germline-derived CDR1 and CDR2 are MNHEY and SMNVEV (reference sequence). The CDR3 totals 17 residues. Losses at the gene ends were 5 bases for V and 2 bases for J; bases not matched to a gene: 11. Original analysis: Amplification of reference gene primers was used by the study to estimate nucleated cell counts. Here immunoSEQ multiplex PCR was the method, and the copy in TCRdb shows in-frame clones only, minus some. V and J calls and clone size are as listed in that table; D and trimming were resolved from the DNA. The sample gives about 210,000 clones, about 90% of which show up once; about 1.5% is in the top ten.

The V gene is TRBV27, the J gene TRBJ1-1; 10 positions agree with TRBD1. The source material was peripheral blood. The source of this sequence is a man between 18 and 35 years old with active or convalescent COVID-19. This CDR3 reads CASSPKDRGLSNTEAFF. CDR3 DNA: TGTGCCAGCAGTCCGAAAGACAGGGGGCTAAGTAACACTGAAGCTTTCTTT.